This is a list of T cell receptor beta chains from one sample in a study of CD8 T cells in Susac syndrome. TCRdb re-called the immunoSEQ multiplex PCR reads through MiXCR, storing one row per CDR3 protein. In the table there are 180,000 or so distinct CDR3 sequences, around 94% of which are singletons. Material for sequencing was CD4+ T cells from PBMCs. These receptors all stem from a human donor in good health. CDR3s leave out the opening cysteine and the closing phenylalanine or tryptophan. The D gene is left open where the match is weak. Clone size appears in some rows only: once, few, many, or a class for an expanded clone.

v_gene,j_gene,abundance,d_gene,CDR3aa
TRBV5-6,TRBJ2-3,-,-,ASSFDSKSTDTQY
TRBV29-1,TRBJ2-3,-,-,SVDRGQGTDTQY
TRBV15,TRBJ2-1,-,TRBD2,ATSRQLAGGYNEQF
TRBV23-1,TRBJ2-7,-,TRBD1,ASSQRDSYEQY
TRBV7-3,TRBJ2-1,-,-,ASSRGGNLPYNEQF
TRBV7-9,TRBJ2-7,few,-,ASSPQGVEQY
TRBV29-1,TRBJ1-2,-,-,SVEELINYGYT
TRBV30,TRBJ2-1,-,-,AWSRGPNNEQF
TRBV29-1,TRBJ2-5,-,-,SVVWLVIETQY
TRBV7-9,TRBJ2-3,-,TRBD2,ASSERGTSGGVRSTQY
TRBV15,TRBJ2-1,-,-,ATSRELSSYNEQF
TRBV9,TRBJ2-3,-,TRBD1,ASSEIDPGQGEGDTQY
TRBV11-1,TRBJ1-4,-,-,ASSQDRVRREKLF
TRBV3-1,TRBJ1-2,-,-,ASSLKVSYGYT
TRBV10-3,TRBJ2-1,-,-,ATTGAGSYNEQF
TRBV9,TRBJ1-5,-,-,ASSVTGTPHQPQH
TRBV29-1,TRBJ2-1,-,TRBD2,SARESGARAGKL
TRBV5-6,TRBJ2-7,once,-,ASSFGGFSYEQY
TRBV4-3,TRBJ2-7,-,-,ASSRDTQVYEQY
TRBV20-1,TRBJ2-1,-,-,SPQVGDEQF
TRBV18,TRBJ2-7,-,-,ASSSSRQANEQY
TRBV2,TRBJ2-1,-,-,ASSGHSSYNEQF
TRBV6-2/TRBV6-3,TRBJ1-1,once,TRBD1,ASSGQGLWTEAF
TRBV29-1,TRBJ2-7,-,-,SVGARQAPYEQY
TRBV24-1,TRBJ2-3,-,-,ATTDPHTDTQY
TRBV29-1,TRBJ1-1,-,TRBD1,SVSQGGTEAF